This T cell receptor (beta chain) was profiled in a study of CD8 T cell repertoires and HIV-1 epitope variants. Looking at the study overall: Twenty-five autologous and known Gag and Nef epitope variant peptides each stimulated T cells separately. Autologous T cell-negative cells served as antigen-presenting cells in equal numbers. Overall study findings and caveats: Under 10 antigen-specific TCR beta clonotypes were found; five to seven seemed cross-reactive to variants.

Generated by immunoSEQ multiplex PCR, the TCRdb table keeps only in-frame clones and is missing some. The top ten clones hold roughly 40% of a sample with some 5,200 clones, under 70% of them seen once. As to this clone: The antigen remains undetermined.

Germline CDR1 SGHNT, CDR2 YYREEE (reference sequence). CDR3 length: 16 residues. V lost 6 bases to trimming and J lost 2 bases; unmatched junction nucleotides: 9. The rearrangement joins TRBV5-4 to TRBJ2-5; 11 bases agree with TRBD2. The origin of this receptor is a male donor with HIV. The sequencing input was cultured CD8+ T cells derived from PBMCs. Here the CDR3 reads CASTPLGLADQETQYF. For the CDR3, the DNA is TGTGCCAGCACCCCGTTGGGACTAGCGGATCAAGAGACCCAGTACTTC.